The entry below describes one T cell receptor beta chain. What it recognizes is unknown. The source of the sample is a study of human T cells and chemical hapten exposure. Notes on the study in general: Expanded TCRs formed significantly more large CDR3 similarity clusters than controls.

Trimming removed 7 bases from V and 7 bases from J; junction bases left unmatched: 11. CDR1 is SGHRS, CDR2 YFSETQ, per germline. The length of the CDR3 is 15 residues. TCRdb reprocessed the RACE reads via MiXCR and lists one record per CDR3 protein. The data show around 200,000 distinct CDR3 sequences, 30% seen once. As for time point: pre-sensitization, week 0. Treatment indicated: therapeutic diphenylcyclopropenone sensitization with weekly scalp DPC. The source was whole blood, collected in connection with sensitization to the hapten diphenylcyclopropenone (DPC). This TCR was recovered from a woman in her 30s with alopecia areata. Some clones in this sample may be carry-over from other donors' samples. The rearrangement joins TRBV5-1 to TRBJ2-2, with 9 bases fitting TRBD1. CDR3 loop: CASGTGQGKIGELFF. The CDR3 coding sequence is TGCGCCAGCGGAACGGGACAGGGAAAAATCGGGGAGCTGTTTTTT. The full variable domain, with the rest looked up from reference TRBV5-1 and TRBJ2-2, is KAGVTQTPRYLIKTRGQQVTLSCSPISGHRSVSWYQQTPGQGLQFLFEYFSETQRNKGNFPGRFSGRQFSNSRSEMNVSTLELGDSALYLCASGTGQGKIGELFFGEGSRLTVL.